Listed below are T cell receptor beta chains from one sample, sequenced in a study of blood T cell repertoires in COVID-19. Sequencing was performed with immunoSEQ multiplex PCR; in TCRdb, only in-frame clones are kept and a portion is missing. The sample contains more than 200,000 clones, roughly 90% of which appear only once. The sequencing input was PBMCs or T cells enriched from blood (not recorded which). Receptors were obtained from a young woman with acute COVID-19. Both conserved end residues are part of each CDR3. Fields, in order: CDR3 DNA, CDR3 protein, V gene, D gene, clone size, J gene. A D gene is named only where the DNA matches it firmly. Rows may omit the clone size; those that give it use once, few, many or a size class.

CDR3nt: TGTGCCAGTACCCACCGGACACCGAACACTGAAGCTTTCTTT
CDR3aa: CASTHRTPNTEAFF
v_gene: TRBV19
d_gene: -
abundance: -
j_gene: TRBJ1-1

CDR3nt: TGTGCCAGTAGAGGACAGGTTGATCAGCCCCAGCATTTT
CDR3aa: CASRGQVDQPQHF
v_gene: TRBV19
d_gene: TRBD1
abundance: -
j_gene: TRBJ1-5

CDR3nt: TGTGCCAGCAAGTCGGAGCTAGCGGGGCGCAATGAGCAGTTCTTC
CDR3aa: CASKSELAGRNEQFF
v_gene: TRBV2
d_gene: TRBD2
abundance: -
j_gene: TRBJ2-1

CDR3nt: TGTGCCAGCAGCTCCCCCGGGACAGGGGTACAAGAGACCCAGTACTTC
CDR3aa: CASSSPGTGVQETQYF
v_gene: TRBV7-2
d_gene: TRBD1
abundance: -
j_gene: TRBJ2-5

CDR3nt: TGTGCCAGCAATAACAGGGCTCAGAACACTGAAGCTTTCTTT
CDR3aa: CASNNRAQNTEAFF
v_gene: TRBV2
d_gene: -
abundance: -
j_gene: TRBJ1-1

CDR3nt: TGTGCCAGCAGCGTAGGCAGCGCACACCTCTCTGGGGCCAACGTCCTGACTTTC
CDR3aa: CASSVGSAHLSGANVLTF
v_gene: TRBV9
d_gene: -
abundance: -
j_gene: TRBJ2-6

CDR3nt: TGTGCCAGCAGTGAAGTAGGACAGGGTACGCAGTATTTT
CDR3aa: CASSEVGQGTQYF
v_gene: TRBV2
d_gene: TRBD1
abundance: -
j_gene: TRBJ2-3

CDR3nt: TGTGCCAGCAGTGTTAAAGGGGTTATGAACACTGAAGCTTTCTTT
CDR3aa: CASSVKGVMNTEAFF
v_gene: TRBV2
d_gene: -
abundance: -
j_gene: TRBJ1-1

CDR3nt: TGCGCCAGCAGCCAAAGGGGGCTGAAGCGGGAGGCCTATTCCTACGAGCAGTACTTC
CDR3aa: CASSQRGLKREAYSYEQYF
v_gene: TRBV4-1
d_gene: TRBD2
abundance: -
j_gene: TRBJ2-7

CDR3nt: TGTGCCAGCAGCTTTGCGGGGGTGAACACCGGGGAGCTGTTTTTT
CDR3aa: CASSFAGVNTGELFF
v_gene: TRBV7-8
d_gene: TRBD2
abundance: few
j_gene: TRBJ2-2